One and the same sample provided the 21 T cell receptor beta chains below, sequenced in a study of cytotoxic CD8 clonotypes in ibrutinib-treated CLL. TCRdb's table, derived via immunoSEQ multiplex PCR, lists solely in-frame clones and lacks some. This table has 90,000 to 100,000 clones, approximately 78% appearing once. Sequencing used PBMCs, obtained after 12 months of ibrutinib treatment. The source of these receptors is a human donor with chronic lymphocytic leukemia.

The chain carries TRBV7-2 and TRBJ1-4; the match to TRBD1 covers 7 bases. V gave up 5 bases and J gave up 6 bases; unmatched junction bases: 12. Per germline, CDR1 SGHTA and CDR2 FQGNSA. This CDR3 comprises 16 residues. The DNA for the CDR3 is TGTGCCAGCAGCCCCCGTGCCGGGACAGCGGATGAAAAACTGTTTTTT. Protein sequence: CASSPRAGTADEKLFF.

The chain employs TRBV28 and TRBJ1-2; no reliable D call. The germline V gene has CDR1 MDHEN and CDR2 SYDVKM. CDR3 length: 14 residues. Trimming took 2 bases from V and 0 from J, leaving 7 bases between them. This CDR3 is CASSLAPTNYGYTF. CDR3 coding DNA: TGTGCCAGCAGTTTAGCTCCTACTAACTATGGCTACACCTTC.

This chain connects TRBV6-5 to TRBJ1-1, with 8 bases fitting TRBD1. Per germline, CDR1 MNHEY and CDR2 SVGAGI. The trim removed 5 bases at V and 1 base at J, leaving 3 bases unmatched. This CDR3 has 14 residues. CDR3 coding DNA: TGTGCCAGCAGTCCGACAGGGGCGAACACTGAAGCTTTCTTT. Its protein is CASSPTGANTEAFF.

The chain is built from TRBV4-2 and TRBJ1-6, with a tentative D call TRBD1 (6 bases). The CDR3 has 20 amino acids. V lost 2 bases to trimming and J lost 3 bases, with 23 bases between them. Germline V lookup: CDR1 LGHNA, CDR2 YNFKEQ. The CDR3 DNA is TGTGCCAGCAGCCAACTAACCCAAGGGGGGATCGTAAACTATAATTCACCCCTCCACTTT. It codes for CASSQLTQGGIVNYNSPLHF.

The genes are TRBV5-1 and TRBJ2-5; D gene uncertain. Trimming left V 0 bases short and J 5 bases short, with 14 bases between. CDR3 length: 15 residues. Per germline, CDR1 SGHRS and CDR2 YFSETQ. The CDR3 spells CASSLAGPPGETQYF. Here the CDR3 DNA reads TGCGCCAGCAGCTTGGCCGGACCCCCCGGGGAGACCCAGTACTTC. The complete variable domain, with remaining parts taken from reference TRBV5-1 and TRBJ2-5, reads KAGVTQTPRYLIKTRGQQVTLSCSPISGHRSVSWYQQTPGQGLQFLFEYFSETQRNKGNFPGRFSGRQFSNSRSEMNVSTLELGDSALYLCASSLAGPPGETQYFGPGTRLLVL.

This clone was observed once. Germline is not matched at one junction end, which may reflect a read error. The genes are TRBV30 and TRBJ1-1, with TRBD1 matching 8 bases. The CDR3 spans 12 residues. The germline gives CDR1 GTSNPN, CDR2 SVGIG (reference sequence). The CDR3 DNA follows: TGTGCCGGGAGAGGACAGGGCGCTGAAGCTTTCTTT. This gives the protein CAGRGQGAEAFF.

The genes are TRBV19 and TRBJ1-1; tentative D call: TRBD1 (5 bases). V was clipped by 8 bases and J by 0 bases, with 13 bases between them. Germline values: CDR1 LNHDA, CDR2 SQIVND (reference sequence). The CDR3 length is 14 residues. DNA of the CDR3: TGTGCCAGTTATACAGGACTCATGAACACTGAAGCTTTCTTT. It encodes CASYTGLMNTEAFF.

The chain links TRBV7-9 to TRBJ2-1, with 7 positions matching TRBD1. Per the germline V gene, CDR1 is SEHNR and CDR2 is FQNEAQ (reference sequence). After removal of 4 bases from V and 3 bases from J, the junction contained 3 bases not matched to a gene. This CDR3 comprises 14 residues. CDR3: CASSYDRDYNEQFF. CDR3 DNA: TGTGCCAGCAGCTACGACAGGGACTACAATGAGCAGTTCTTC. Using reference TRBV7-9 and TRBJ2-1 for the parts outside the CDR3, the full variable domain is DTGVSQNPRHKITKRGQNVTFRCDPISEHNRLYWYRQTLGQGPEFLTYFQNEAQLEKSRLLSDRFSAERPKGSFSTLEIQRTEQGDSAMYLCASSYDRDYNEQFFGPGTRLTVL.

J is TRBJ1-1 and V is TRBV30; possible D gene TRBD1, 6 bases. Germline V lookup: CDR1 GTSNPN, CDR2 SVGIG (reference sequence). V lost 1 base to trimming and J lost 5 bases, with 17 bases between them. The CDR3 consists of 15 residues. CDR3 residues: CAWSADGGLGTEAFF. DNA for the CDR3: TGTGCCTGGAGTGCCGACGGGGGGCTGGGAACTGAAGCTTTCTTT.

The chain carries TRBV5-4 and TRBJ2-1, with D perhaps TRBD2 (5 bases). Trimming pared 2 bases from V and 3 bases from J, leaving 15 bases between. Germline CDR1 and CDR2: SGHNT and YYREEE (reference sequence). This CDR3 has 16 amino acids. The CDR3 sequence is CASSFGVSLIYNEQFF. The CDR3 DNA reads TGTGCCAGCAGCTTCGGGGTTAGTTTAATCTACAATGAGCAGTTCTTC.

The chain combines TRBV7-7 with TRBJ2-5; D not resolved. From germline, CDR1 is SSHAT and CDR2 FNYEAQ (reference sequence). The length of the CDR3 is 13 residues. Trimming stripped 1 base from V and 2 bases from J, with 5 bases between. CDR3 protein: CASSLGRQETQYF. CDR3 DNA sequence: TGTGCCAGCAGCTTAGGGCGGCAAGAGACCCAGTACTTC.

The chain links TRBV4-2 to TRBJ1-5, with D maybe TRBD1 (5 bases). This CDR3 has 15 amino acids. Trimming stripped 3 bases from V and 5 bases from J, with 14 bases between. The V gene's germline CDR1 is LGHNA and CDR2 YNFKEQ. The CDR3 coding sequence is TGTGCCAGCAGCCATGACGCTGGAGGGGATCAGCCCCAGCATTTT. Translated: CASSHDAGGDQPQHF.

The chain recombines TRBV7-8 with TRBJ2-1; D is uncertain. V lost 1 base to trimming and J lost 9 bases, with 22 bases between them. Germline CDR1 reads SGHVS; CDR2 reads FQNEAQ. The CDR3 loop spans 17 amino acids. CDR3: CASSLGRRRSGVGEQFF. The CDR3 region has the DNA TGTGCCAGCAGCTTAGGCCGGCGGCGCTCGGGCGTCGGTGAGCAGTTCTTC.

The chain uses TRBV5-4 and TRBJ2-2; D not certain. The V end lost 0 bases, the J end lost 0 bases, and 6 bases lay between the germline ends. Looked up from germline, CDR1 is SGHNT and CDR2 is YYREEE (reference sequence). The CDR3 sequence is 15 residues long. The CDR3 sequence: CASSLGQSNTGELFF. In DNA form, the CDR3 reads TGTGCCAGCAGCTTGGGGCAGTCGAACACCGGGGAGCTGTTTTTT.

The V call is TRBV29-1, the J call TRBJ1-5; D remains unclear. Germline-derived CDR1 and CDR2 are SQVTM and ANQGSEA. The CDR3 is 19 amino acids. Trimming removed 8 bases from V and 0 bases from J, with 29 bases in between. CDR3 loop: CSPPALTEFYDHSNQPQHF. The CDR3 nucleotides are TGCAGCCCCCCTGCCCTGACTGAGTTTTACGACCATAGCAATCAGCCCCAGCATTTT.

This clone has more than one count but fewer than ten. This rearrangement joins TRBV10-1 to TRBJ1-5; unclear D gene. V was clipped by 6 bases and J by 1 base, with 7 bases between them. This CDR3 contains 13 residues. CDR1 is WNHNN and CDR2 is SYGVQD in the germline V gene (reference sequence). Written as DNA, the CDR3 is TGCGCCAGCAGCCTCGGGAGCAATCAGCCCCAGCATTTT. It is translated as CASSLGSNQPQHF.

The chain links TRBV11-2 to TRBJ2-2; no clear D. Per the germline V gene, CDR1 is SGHAT and CDR2 is FQNNGV. Trimming took 0 bases from V and 4 from J, leaving 3 bases between them. The CDR3 totals 13 residues. This CDR3 is CASSLDRTGELFF. For the CDR3, the DNA is TGTGCCAGCAGCTTAGATCGCACCGGGGAGCTGTTTTTT. The whole variable domain, filled in from reference TRBV11-2 and TRBJ2-2, reads EAGVAQSPRYKIIEKRQSVAFWCNPISGHATLYWYQQILGQGPKLLIQFQNNGVVDDSQLPKDRFSAERLKGVDSTLKIQPAKLEDSAVYLCASSLDRTGELFFGEGSRLTVL.

This clone has more than one count but fewer than ten. The chain uses TRBV13 and TRBJ1-2; TRBD1 aligns across 7 bases. V shed 0 bases, J shed 7 bases, and the junction held 5 bases outside the gene matches. Germline-derived CDR1 and CDR2 are PRHDT and FYEKMQ (reference sequence). The CDR3 runs 14 residues. Here the CDR3 reads CASSLGQGIRGYTF. For the CDR3, the DNA is TGTGCCAGCAGCTTAGGACAGGGGATCCGTGGCTACACCTTC.

V usage is TRBV7-8 and J usage is TRBJ2-7, with 7 bases aligning to TRBD1. The CDR3 has 13 residues. J gave up 3 bases and V 2 bases, and 1 base lay outside the gene matches. Germline assignment: CDR1 SGHVS and CDR2 FQNEAQ. In DNA, the CDR3 is TGTGCCAGCAGCTTAACAGGGGACTACGAGCAGTACTTC. Residues: CASSLTGDYEQYF. The full variable domain, with the rest looked up from reference TRBV7-8 and TRBJ2-7, is GAGVSQSPRYKVAKRGQDVALRCDPISGHVSLFWYQQALGQGPEFLTYFQNEAQLDKSGLPSDRFFAERPEGSVSTLKIQRTQQEDSAVYLCASSLTGDYEQYFGPGTRLTVT.

The chain couples TRBV6-6 to TRBJ1-5; D is unresolved. Germline loops: CDR1 MNHNY, CDR2 SVGAGI (reference sequence). The CDR3 has 13 residues. Trimming took off 6 bases at V and 0 bases at J, with 6 bases between the two ends. As DNA, the CDR3 is TGTGCCAGCAGCCCCAATAGCAATCAGCCCCAGCATTTT. This gives the protein CASSPNSNQPQHF.

Only a few counts were recorded for this clone. The chain joins TRBV6-1 to TRBJ2-7; 7 nucleotides match TRBD2. Unmatched junction bases numbered 8, after V lost 0 bases and J lost 6 bases. The CDR3 runs to 15 residues. CDR1 and CDR2 (germline): MNHNS, SASEGT. The CDR3 bases are TGTGCCAGCAGTGAAGCGGGGGGGTCTCATAGCGAGCAGTACTTC. Residues: CASSEAGGSHSEQYF.